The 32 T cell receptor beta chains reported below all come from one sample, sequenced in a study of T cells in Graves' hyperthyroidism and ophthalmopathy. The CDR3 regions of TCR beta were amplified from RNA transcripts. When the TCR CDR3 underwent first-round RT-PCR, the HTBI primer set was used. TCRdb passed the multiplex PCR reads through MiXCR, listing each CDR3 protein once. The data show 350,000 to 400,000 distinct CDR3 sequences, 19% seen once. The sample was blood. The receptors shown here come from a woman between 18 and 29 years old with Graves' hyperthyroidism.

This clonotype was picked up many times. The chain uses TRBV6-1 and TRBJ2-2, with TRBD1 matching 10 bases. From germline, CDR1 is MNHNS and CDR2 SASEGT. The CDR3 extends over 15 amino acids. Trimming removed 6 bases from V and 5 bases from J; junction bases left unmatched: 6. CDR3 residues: CASRIGTGETGELFF. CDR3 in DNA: TGTGCCAGCAGGATTGGGACAGGGGAGACCGGGGAGCTGTTTTTT.

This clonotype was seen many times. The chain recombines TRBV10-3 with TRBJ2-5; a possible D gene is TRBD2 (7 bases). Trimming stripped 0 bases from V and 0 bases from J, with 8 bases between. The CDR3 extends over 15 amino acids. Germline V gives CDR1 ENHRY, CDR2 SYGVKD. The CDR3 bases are TGTGCCATCAGTGAGTCAGGGGGGGACCAAGAGACCCAGTACTTC. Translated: CAISESGGDQETQYF.

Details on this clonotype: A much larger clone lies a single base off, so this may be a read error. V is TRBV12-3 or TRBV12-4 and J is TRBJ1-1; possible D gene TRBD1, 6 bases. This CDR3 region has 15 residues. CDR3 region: CASSLGTQGTTEACF. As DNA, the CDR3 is TGTGCCAGCAGTTTAGGGACGCAGGGGACCACTGAAGCTTGCTTT.

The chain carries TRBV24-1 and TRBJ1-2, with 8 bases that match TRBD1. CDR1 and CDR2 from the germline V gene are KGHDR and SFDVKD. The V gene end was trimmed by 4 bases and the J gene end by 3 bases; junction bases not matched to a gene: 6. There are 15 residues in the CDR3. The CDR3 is CATSDPQGEDYGYTF. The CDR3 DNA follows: TGTGCCACCAGTGACCCACAGGGGGAGGACTATGGCTACACCTTC.

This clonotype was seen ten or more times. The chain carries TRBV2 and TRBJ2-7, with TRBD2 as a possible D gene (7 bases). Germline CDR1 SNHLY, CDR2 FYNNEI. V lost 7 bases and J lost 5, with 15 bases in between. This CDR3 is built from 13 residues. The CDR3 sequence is CASKSGGRDEQYF. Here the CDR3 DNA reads TGTGCCAGCAAATCGGGGGGCAGGGACGAGCAGTACTTC.

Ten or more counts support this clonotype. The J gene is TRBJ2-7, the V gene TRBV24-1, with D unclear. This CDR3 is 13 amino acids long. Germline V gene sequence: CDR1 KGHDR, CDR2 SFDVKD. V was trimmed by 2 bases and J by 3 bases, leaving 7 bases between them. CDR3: CATSDSHLYEQYF. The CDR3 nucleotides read TGTGCCACCAGTGATTCCCACCTCTACGAGCAGTACTTC.

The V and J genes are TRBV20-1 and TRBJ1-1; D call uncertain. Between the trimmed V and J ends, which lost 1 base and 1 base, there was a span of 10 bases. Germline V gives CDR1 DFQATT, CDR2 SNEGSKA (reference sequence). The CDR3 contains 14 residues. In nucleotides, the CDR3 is TGCAGTGCTAGAGTGGGCATTTCGAACACTGAAGCTTTCTTT. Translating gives CSARVGISNTEAFF.

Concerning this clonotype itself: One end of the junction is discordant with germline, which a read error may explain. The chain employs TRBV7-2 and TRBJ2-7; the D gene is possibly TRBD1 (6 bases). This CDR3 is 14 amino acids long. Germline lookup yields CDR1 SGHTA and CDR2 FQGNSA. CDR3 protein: CACSIEQGTYEQYF. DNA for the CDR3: TGTGCCTGCAGCATAGAACAGGGAACCTACGAGCAGTACTTC.

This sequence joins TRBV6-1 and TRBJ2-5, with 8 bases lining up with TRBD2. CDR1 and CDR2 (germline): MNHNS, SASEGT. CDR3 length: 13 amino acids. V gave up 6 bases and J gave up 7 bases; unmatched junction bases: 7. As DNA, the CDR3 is TGTGCCAGCAGCCGGACTAGCTCCGGGACCCAGTACTTC. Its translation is CASSRTSSGTQYF.

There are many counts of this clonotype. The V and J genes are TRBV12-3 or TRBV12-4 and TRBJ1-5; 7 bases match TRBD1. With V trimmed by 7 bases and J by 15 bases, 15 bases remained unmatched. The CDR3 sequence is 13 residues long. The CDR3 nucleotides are TGTGCCAGCACCACAAACCCCCGGGACAGTCGGCATTTT. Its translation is CASTTNPRDSRHF.

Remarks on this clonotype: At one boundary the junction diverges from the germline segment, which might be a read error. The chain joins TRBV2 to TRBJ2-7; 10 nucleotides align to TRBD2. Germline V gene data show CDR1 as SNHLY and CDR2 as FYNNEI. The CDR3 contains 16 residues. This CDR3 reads CASSELSPSGGPIRDF. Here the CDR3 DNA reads TGTGCCAGCAGTGAACTATCTCCTAGCGGGGGCCCCATTCGCGACTTC.

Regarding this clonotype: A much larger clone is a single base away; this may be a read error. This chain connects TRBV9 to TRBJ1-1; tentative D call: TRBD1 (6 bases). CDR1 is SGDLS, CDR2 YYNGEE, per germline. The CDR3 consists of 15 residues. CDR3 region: CASSAGGGLNTESFF. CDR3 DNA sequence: TGTGCCAGCAGCGCTGGAGGGGGGTTGAACACTGAATCTTTCTTT.

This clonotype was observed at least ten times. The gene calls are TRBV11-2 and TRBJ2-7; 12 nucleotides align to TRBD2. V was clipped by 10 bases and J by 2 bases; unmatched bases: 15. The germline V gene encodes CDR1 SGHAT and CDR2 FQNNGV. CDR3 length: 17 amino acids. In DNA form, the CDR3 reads TGTGCCACCCACTCGCCTCTTCTAGCGGGGGGGCCCTACGAGCAGTACTTC. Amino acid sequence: CATHSPLLAGGPYEQYF.

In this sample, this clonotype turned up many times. The CDR3, as DNA: TGTGCCAGCAGCCGAACAGGGTTGGGGGACGGCTACACCTTC. This encodes CASSRTGLGDGYTF. The V and J genes are TRBV11-2 and TRBJ1-2, with a tentative D call TRBD1 (6 bases). V was clipped by 5 bases and J by 8 bases, with 18 bases between them. Germline values: CDR1 SGHAT, CDR2 FQNNGV. The CDR3 totals 14 residues.

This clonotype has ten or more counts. CDR3 bases: TGTGCCAGCAGTTACAGGGACAGGGGCGGGCTCCAGCATTTT. Its protein is CASSYRDRGGLQHF. V is TRBV6-5 and J is TRBJ1-5; TRBD1 matches at 10 bases. The CDR3 sequence is 14 residues long. V gave up 2 bases and J gave up 12 bases; unmatched junction bases: 7. In germline, CDR1 is MNHEY, CDR2 SVGAGI.

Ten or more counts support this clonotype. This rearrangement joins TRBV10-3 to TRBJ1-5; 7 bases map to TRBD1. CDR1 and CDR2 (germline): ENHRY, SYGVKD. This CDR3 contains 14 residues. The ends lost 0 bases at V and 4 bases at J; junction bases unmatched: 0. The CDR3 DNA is TGTGCCATCAGTGAGTCCAGGGGGAATCAGCCCCAGCATTTT. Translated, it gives CAISESRGNQPQHF.

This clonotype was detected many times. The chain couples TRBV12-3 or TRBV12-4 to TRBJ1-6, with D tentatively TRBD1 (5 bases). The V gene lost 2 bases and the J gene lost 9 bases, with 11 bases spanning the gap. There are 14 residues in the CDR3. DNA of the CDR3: TGTGCCAGCAGTTTATTCCTAGGGACTTCACCCCTCCACTTT. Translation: CASSLFLGTSPLHF.

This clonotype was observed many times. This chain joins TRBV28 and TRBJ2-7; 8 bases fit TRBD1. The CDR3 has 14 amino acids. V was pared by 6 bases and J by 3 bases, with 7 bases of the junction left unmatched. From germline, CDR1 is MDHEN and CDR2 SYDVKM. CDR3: CASSRQGRGYEQYF. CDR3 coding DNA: TGTGCCAGCAGCCGACAGGGGCGAGGCTACGAGCAGTACTTC. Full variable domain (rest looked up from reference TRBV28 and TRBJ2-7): DVKVTQSSRYLVKRTGEKVFLECVQDMDHENMFWYRQDPGLGLRLIYFSYDVKMKEKGDIPEGYSVSREKKERFSLILESASTNQTSMYLCASSRQGRGYEQYFGPGTRLTVT.

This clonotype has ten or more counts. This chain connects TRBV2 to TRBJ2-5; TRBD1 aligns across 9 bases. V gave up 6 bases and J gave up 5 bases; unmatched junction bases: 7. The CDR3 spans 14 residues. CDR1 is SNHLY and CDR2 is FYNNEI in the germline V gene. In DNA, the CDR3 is TGTGCCAGCAGATCGGGACAGGGATTCGAGACCCAGTACTTC. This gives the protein CASRSGQGFETQYF.

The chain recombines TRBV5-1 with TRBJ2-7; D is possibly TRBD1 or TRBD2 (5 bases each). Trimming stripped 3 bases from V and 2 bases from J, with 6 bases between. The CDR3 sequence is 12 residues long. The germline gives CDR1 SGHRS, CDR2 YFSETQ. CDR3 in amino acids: CASSWGPYEQYF. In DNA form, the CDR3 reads TGCGCCAGCAGCTGGGGACCCTACGAGCAGTACTTC.

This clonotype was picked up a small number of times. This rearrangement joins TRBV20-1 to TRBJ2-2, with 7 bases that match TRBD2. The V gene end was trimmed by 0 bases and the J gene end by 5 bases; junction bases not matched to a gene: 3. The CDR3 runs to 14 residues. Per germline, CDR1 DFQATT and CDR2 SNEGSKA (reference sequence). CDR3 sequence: CSARDWRETGELFF. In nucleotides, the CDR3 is TGCAGTGCTAGAGATTGGCGGGAGACCGGGGAGCTGTTTTTT.

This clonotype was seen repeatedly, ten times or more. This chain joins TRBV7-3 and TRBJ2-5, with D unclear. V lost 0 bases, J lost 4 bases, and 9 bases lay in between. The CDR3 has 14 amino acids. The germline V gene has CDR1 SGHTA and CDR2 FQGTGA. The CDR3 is CASSLTGSGETQYF. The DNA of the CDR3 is TGTGCCAGCAGCTTAACGGGTAGTGGAGAGACCCAGTACTTC.

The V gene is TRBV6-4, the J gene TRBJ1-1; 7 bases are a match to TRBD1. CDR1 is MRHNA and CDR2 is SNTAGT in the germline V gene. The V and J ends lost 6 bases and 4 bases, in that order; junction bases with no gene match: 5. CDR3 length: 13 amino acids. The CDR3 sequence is CASRAAGGTEAFF. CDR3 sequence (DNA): TGTGCCAGCAGAGCCGCAGGGGGCACTGAAGCTTTCTTT.

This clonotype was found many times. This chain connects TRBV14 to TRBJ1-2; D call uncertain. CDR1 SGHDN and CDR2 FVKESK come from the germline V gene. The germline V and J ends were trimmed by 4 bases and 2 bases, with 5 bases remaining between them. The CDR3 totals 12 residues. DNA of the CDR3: TGTGCCAGCAGCCCGGACAACTATGGCTACACCTTC. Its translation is CASSPDNYGYTF. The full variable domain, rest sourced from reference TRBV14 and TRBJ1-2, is EAGVTQFPSHSVIEKGQTVTLRCDPISGHDNLYWYRRVMGKEIKFLLHFVKESKQDESGMPNNRFLAERTGGTYSTLKVQPAELEDSGVYFCASSPDNYGYTFGSGTRLTVV.

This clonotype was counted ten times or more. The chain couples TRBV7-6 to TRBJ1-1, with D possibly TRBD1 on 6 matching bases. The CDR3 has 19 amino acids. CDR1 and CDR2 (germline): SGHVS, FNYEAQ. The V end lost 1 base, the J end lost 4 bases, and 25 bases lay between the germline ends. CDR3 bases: TGTGCCAGCAGCTTAGAAGCGGTGGGGCCGGGCAGGGGAGTCACTGAAGCTTTCTTT. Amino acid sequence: CASSLEAVGPGRGVTEAFF.

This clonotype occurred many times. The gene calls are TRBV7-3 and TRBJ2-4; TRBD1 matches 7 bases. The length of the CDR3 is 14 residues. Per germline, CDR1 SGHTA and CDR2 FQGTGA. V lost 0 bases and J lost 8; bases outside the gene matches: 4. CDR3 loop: CASSLTDREDIQYF. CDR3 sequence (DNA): TGTGCCAGCAGCTTAACCGACAGGGAAGACATTCAGTACTTC.

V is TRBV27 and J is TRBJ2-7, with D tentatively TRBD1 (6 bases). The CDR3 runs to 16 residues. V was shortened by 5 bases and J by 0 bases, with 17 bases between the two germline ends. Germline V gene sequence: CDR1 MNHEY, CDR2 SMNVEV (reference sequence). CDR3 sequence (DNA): TGTGCCAGCAGTCCCTCGACAGGACCAACCTCCTACGAGCAGTACTTC. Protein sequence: CASSPSTGPTSYEQYF.

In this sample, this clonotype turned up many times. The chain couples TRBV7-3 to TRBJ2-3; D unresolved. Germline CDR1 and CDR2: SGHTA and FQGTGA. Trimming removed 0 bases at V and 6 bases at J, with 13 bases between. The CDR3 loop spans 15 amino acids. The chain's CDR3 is CASSLTGDSRDTQYF. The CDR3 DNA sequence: TGTGCCAGCAGCTTAACCGGCGACTCGCGTGATACGCAGTATTTT. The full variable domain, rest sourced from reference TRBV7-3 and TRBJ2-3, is GAGVSQTPSNKVTEKGKYVELRCDPISGHTALYWYRQSLGQGPEFLIYFQGTGAADDSGLPNDRFFAVRPEGSVSTLKIQRTERGDSAVYLCASSLTGDSRDTQYFGPGTRLTVL.

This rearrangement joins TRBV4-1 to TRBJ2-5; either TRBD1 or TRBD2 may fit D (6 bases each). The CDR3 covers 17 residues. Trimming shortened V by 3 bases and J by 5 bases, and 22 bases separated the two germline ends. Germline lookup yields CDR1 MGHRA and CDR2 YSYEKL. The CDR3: CASSHLARGGRVETQYF. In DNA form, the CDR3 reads TGCGCCAGCAGCCACCTGGCGCGAGGGGGGCGAGTTGAGACCCAGTACTTC.

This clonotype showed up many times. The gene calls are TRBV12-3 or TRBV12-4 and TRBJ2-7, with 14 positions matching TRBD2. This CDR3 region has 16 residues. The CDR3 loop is CASARGLAGGHYEQYF. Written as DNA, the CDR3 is TGTGCTAGCGCTAGAGGACTAGCGGGGGGACACTACGAGCAGTACTTC.

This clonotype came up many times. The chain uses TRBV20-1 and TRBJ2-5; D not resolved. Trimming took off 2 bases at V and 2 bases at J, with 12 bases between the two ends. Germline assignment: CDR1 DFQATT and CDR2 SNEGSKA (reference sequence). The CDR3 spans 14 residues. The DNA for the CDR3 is TGCAGTGCTAGAAAAGGACGACTTCAAGAGACCCAGTACTTC. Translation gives CSARKGRLQETQYF.

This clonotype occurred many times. CDR3 sequence reads: CASSLGRGFTYEQYF. The CDR3 DNA reads TGTGCCAGCAGCTTAGGCAGGGGGTTCACCTACGAGCAGTACTTC. This chain links TRBV11-3 with TRBJ2-7; 7 bases are a match to TRBD1. CDR1 and CDR2 from the germline V gene are SGHNT and YENEEA. The CDR3 contains 15 residues. Germline trimming cut 1 base from V and 2 bases from J; bases unmatched to any gene: 5.